This T cell receptor beta chain was observed in a study of blood T cell repertoires in COVID-19. V lost 2 bases and J 4 bases, leaving 9 bases between the germline ends. CDR1 is LNHNV, CDR2 YYDKDF, per germline (reference sequence). The CDR3 extends over 14 amino acids. TCRdb's table, derived via immunoSEQ multiplex PCR, lists solely in-frame clones and lacks some. The data contain more than 200,000 clones, 75% to 90% of them singletons. Sequenced: PBMCs or T cells enriched from blood (not recorded which). The sequence came from a woman aged 30 to 39 who had recovered from COVID-19. The chain employs TRBV15 and TRBJ2-1; D remains unclear. In DNA, the CDR3 is TGTGCCACCAGCAGAACAGACCCGTACAATGAGCAGTTCTTC. This gives the protein CATSRTDPYNEQFF.